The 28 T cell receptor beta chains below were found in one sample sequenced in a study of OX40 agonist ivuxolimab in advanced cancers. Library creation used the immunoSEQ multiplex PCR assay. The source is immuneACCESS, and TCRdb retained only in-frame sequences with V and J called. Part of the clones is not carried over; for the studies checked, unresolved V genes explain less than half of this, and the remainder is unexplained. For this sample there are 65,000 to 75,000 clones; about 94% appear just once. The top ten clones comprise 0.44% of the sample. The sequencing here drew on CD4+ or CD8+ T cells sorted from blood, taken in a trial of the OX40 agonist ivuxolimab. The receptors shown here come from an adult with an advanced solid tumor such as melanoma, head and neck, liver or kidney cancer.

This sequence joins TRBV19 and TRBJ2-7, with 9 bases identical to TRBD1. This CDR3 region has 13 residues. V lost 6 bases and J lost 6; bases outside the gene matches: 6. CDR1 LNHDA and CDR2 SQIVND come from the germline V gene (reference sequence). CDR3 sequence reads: CASRGTGISEQYF. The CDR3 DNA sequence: TGTGCCAGTAGGGGGACAGGGATTAGCGAGCAGTACTTC.

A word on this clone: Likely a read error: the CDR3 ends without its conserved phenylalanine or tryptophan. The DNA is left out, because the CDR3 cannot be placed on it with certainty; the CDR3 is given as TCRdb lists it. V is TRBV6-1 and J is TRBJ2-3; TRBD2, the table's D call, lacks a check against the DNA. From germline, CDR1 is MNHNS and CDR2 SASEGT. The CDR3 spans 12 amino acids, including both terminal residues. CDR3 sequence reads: CASSEERPVEFY.

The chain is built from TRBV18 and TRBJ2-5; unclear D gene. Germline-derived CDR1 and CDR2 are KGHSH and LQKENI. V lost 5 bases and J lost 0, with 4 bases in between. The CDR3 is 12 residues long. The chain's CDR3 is CASSEYQETQYF. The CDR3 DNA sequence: TGTGCCAGCTCAGAGTACCAAGAGACCCAGTACTTC.

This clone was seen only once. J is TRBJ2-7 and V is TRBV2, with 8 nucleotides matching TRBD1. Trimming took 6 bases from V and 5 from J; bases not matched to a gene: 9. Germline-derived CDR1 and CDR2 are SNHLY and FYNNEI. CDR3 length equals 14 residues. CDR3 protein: CASRETGGSHEQYF. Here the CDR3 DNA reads TGTGCCAGCAGAGAAACAGGGGGGTCCCACGAGCAGTACTTC. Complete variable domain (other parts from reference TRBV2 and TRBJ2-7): EPEVTQTPSHQVTQMGQEVILRCVPISNHLYFYWYRQILGQKVEFLVSFYNNEISEKSEIFDDQFSVERPDGSNFTLKIRSTKLEDSAMYFCASRETGGSHEQYFGPGTRLTVT.

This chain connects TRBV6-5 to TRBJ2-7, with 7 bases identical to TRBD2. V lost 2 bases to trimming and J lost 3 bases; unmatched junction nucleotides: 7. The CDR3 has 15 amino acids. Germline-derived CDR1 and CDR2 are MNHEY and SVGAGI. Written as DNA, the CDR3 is TGTGCCAGCAGTTACAGCGGGAAATCTGACTACGAGCAGTACTTC. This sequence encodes CASSYSGKSDYEQYF.

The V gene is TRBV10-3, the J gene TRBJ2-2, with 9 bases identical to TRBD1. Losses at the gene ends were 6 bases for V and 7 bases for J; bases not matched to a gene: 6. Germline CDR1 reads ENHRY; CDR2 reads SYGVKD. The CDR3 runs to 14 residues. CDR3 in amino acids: CAISSQGAGGELFF. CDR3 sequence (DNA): TGTGCCATCAGCTCACAGGGGGCGGGCGGGGAGCTGTTTTTT.

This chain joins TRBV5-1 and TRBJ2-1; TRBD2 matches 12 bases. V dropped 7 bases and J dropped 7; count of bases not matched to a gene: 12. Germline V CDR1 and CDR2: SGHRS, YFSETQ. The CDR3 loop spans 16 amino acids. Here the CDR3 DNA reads TGCGCCAGCTGCCTTACTAGCGGGAGGACGGGAAATGAGCAGTTCTTC. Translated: CASCLTSGRTGNEQFF.

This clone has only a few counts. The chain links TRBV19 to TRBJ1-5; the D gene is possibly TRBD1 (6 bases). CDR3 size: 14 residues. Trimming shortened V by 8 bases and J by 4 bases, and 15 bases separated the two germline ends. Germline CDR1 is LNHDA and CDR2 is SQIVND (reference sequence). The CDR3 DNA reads TGTGCCAGTGATCGCGGGACACCTAATCAGCCCCAGCATTTT. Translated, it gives CASDRGTPNQPQHF.

The CDR3 bases are TGTGCCAGCAGCGTAGGACTAGCGGAACACTACGAGCAGTACTTC. It specifies CASSVGLAEHYEQYF. The rearrangement joins TRBV9 to TRBJ2-7; 9 nucleotides agree with TRBD2. The CDR3 has 15 residues. V dropped 0 bases and J dropped 3; count of bases not matched to a gene: 4. Germline CDR1 is SGDLS and CDR2 is YYNGEE. Supplemented by reference TRBV9 and TRBJ2-7, the full variable domain reads DSGVTQTPKHLITATGQRVTLRCSPRSGDLSVYWYQQSLDQGLQFLIQYYNGEERAKGNILERFSAQQFPDLHSELNLSSLELGDSALYFCASSVGLAEHYEQYFGPGTRLTVT.

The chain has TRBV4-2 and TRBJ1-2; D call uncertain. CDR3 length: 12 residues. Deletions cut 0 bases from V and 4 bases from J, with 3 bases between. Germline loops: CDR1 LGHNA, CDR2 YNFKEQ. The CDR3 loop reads CASSQDRYGYTF. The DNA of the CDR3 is TGTGCCAGCAGCCAAGATCGCTATGGCTACACCTTC.

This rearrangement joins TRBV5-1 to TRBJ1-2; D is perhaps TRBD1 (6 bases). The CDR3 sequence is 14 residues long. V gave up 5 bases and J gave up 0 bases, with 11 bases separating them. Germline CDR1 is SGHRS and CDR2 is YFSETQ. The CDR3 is CASSFEGANYGYTF. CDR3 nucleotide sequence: TGCGCCAGCAGTTTCGAGGGGGCTAACTATGGCTACACCTTC.

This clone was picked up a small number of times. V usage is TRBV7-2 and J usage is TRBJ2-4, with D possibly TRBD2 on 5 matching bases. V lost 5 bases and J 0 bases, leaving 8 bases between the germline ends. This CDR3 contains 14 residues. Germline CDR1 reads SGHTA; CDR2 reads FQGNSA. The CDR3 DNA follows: TGTGCCAGCAGCCTAACTAGAGCCAAAAACATTCAGTACTTC. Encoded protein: CASSLTRAKNIQYF.

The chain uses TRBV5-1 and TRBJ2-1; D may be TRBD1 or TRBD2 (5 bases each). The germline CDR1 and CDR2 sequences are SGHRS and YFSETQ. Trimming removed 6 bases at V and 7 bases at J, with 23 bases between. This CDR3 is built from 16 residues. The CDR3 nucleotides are TGCGCCAGCACCGTATCCCCGGGACCGTCGGCGAATGAGCAGTTCTTC. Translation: CASTVSPGPSANEQFF.

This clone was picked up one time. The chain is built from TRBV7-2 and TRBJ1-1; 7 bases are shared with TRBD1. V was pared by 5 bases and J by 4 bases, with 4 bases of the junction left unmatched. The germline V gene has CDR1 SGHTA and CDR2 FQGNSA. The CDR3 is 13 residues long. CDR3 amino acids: CASSGQASTEAFF. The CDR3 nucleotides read TGTGCCAGCAGCGGACAGGCGAGCACTGAAGCTTTCTTT. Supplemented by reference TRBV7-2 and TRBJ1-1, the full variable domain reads GAGVSQSPSNKVTEKGKDVELRCDPISGHTALYWYRQSLGQGLEFLIYFQGNSAPDKSGLPSDRFSAERTGGSVSTLTIQRTQQEDSAVYLCASSGQASTEAFFGQGTRLTVV.

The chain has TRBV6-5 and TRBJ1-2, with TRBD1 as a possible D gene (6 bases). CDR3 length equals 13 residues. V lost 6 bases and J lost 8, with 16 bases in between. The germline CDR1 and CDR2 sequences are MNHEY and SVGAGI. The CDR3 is CASRVQGLEGYTF. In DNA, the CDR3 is TGTGCCAGCAGAGTACAGGGATTGGAAGGCTACACCTTC.

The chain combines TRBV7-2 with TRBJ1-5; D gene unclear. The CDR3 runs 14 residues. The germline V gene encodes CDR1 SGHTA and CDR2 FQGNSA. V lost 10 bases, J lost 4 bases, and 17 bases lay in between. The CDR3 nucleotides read TGTGCCAACGGCCGGTACAGCGGAAATCAGCCCCAGCATTTT. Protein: CANGRYSGNQPQHF.

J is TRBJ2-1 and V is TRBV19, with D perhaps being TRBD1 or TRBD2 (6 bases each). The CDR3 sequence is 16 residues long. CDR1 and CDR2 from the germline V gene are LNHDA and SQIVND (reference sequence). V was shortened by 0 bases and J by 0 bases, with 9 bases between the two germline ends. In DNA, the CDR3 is TGTGCCAGTAGTATAGAGGAGGGGGGCTCCTACAATGAGCAGTTCTTC. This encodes CASSIEEGGSYNEQFF.

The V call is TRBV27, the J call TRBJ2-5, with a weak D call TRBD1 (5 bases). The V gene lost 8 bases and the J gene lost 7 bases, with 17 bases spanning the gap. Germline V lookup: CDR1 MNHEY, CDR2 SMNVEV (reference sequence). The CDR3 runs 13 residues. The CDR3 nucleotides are TGTGCCAGCCGTATGCCCGGAAGGGGGACCCAGTACTTC. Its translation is CASRMPGRGTQYF.

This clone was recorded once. CDR3 in DNA: TGTGCCTGGAGTGCCCTCCTTGGGGACGGGGAGCTGTTTTTT. Its protein is CAWSALLGDGELFF. The chain combines TRBV30 with TRBJ2-2; unclear D gene. CDR1 and CDR2 (germline): GTSNPN, SVGIG (reference sequence). The CDR3 has 14 amino acids. V lost 1 base and J 7 bases, leaving 13 bases between the germline ends.

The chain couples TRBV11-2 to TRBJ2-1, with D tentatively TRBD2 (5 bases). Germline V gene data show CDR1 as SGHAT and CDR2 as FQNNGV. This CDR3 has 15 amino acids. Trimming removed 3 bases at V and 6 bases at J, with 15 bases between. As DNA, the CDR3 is TGTGCCAGCAGCTTCTTCGAGGGAGCAACCAATGAGCAGTTCTTC. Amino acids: CASSFFEGATNEQFF.

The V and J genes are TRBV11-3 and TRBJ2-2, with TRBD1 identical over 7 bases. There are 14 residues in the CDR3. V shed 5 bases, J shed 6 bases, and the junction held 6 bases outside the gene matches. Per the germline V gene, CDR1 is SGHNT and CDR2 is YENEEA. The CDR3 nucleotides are TGTGCCAGCAGCGGGTGGCAGGGGGCCGGGGAGCTGTTTTTT. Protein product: CASSGWQGAGELFF.

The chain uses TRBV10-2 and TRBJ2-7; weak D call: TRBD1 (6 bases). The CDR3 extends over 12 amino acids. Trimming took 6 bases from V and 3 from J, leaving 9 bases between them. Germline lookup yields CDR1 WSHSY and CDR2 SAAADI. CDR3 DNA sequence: TGCGCCAGCAGACAGGGCAACTACGAGCAGTACTTC. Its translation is CASRQGNYEQYF.

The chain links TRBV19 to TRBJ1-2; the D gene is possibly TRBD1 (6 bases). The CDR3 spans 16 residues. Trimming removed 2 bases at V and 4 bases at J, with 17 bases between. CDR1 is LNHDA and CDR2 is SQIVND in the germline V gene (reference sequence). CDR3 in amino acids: CASSIIPSTGLYGYTF. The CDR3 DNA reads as TGTGCCAGTAGTATAATTCCCTCGACAGGACTCTATGGCTACACCTTC.

This CDR3 is CASSTRGPQHF. The CDR3 DNA follows: TGTGCCAGCAGCACCAGGGGGCCCCAGCATTTT. The genes are TRBV6-1 and TRBJ1-5; the D gene is possibly TRBD1 (6 bases). The ends were cut back, 6 bases at V and 9 bases at J, with 9 bases in the middle. This CDR3 region has 11 residues. CDR1 is MNHNS, CDR2 SASEGT, per germline.

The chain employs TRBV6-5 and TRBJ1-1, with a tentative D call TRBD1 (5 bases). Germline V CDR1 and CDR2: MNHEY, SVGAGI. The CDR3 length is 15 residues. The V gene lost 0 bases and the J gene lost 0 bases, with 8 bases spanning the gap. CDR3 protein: CASSYSGGLNTEAFF. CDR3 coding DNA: TGTGCCAGCAGTTACTCTGGGGGACTGAACACTGAAGCTTTCTTT.

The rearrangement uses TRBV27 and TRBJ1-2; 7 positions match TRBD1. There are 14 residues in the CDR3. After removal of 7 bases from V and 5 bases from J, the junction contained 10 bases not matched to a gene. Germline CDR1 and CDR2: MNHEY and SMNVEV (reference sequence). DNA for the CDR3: TGTGCCAGCAAGCAGACGGGACAGTTTTATGGCTACACCTTC. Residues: CASKQTGQFYGYTF.

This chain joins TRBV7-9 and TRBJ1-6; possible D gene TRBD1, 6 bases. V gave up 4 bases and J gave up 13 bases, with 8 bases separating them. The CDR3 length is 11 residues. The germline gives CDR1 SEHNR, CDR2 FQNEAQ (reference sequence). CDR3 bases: TGTGCCAGCAGCTCGGGGGGCCCCCTCCACTTT. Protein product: CASSSGGPLHF.

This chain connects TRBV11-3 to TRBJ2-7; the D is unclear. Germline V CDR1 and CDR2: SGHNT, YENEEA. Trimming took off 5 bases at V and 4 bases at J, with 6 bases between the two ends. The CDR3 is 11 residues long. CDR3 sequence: CASSAKYEQYF. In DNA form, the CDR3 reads TGTGCCAGCAGCGCAAAGTACGAGCAGTACTTC.